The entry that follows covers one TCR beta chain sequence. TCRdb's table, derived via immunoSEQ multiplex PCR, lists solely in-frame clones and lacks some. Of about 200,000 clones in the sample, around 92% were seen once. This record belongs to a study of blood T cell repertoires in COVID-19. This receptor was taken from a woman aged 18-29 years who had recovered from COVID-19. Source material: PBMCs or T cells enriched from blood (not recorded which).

CDR3 DNA sequence: TGTGCCTGGAGTGTAACAGGGGTCGACTATGGCTACACCTTC. It is translated as CAWSVTGVDYGYTF. This chain uses TRBV30 with TRBJ1-2; 7 bases fit TRBD1. Unmatched junction bases numbered 4, after V lost 0 bases and J lost 3 bases. The germline V gene encodes CDR1 GTSNPN and CDR2 SVGIG (reference sequence). CDR3 length: 14 amino acids. Together with reference TRBV30 and TRBJ1-2, the CDR3 gives the full variable domain: SQTIHQWPATLVQPVGSPLSLECTVEGTSNPNLYWYRQAAGRGLQLLFYSVGIGQISSEVPQNLSASRPQDRQFILSSKKLLLSDSGFYLCAWSVTGVDYGYTFGSGTRLTVV.